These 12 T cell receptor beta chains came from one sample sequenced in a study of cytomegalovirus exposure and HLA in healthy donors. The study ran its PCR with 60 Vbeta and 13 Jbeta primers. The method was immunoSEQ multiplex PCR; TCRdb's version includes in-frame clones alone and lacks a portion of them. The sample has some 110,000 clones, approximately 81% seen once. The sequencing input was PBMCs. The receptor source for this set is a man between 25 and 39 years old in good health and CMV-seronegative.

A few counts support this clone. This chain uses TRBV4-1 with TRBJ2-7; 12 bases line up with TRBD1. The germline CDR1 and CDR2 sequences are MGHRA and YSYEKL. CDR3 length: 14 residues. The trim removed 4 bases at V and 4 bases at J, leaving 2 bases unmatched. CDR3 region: CASSPGQGAYEQYF. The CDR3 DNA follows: TGCGCCAGCAGCCCGGGACAGGGGGCATACGAGCAGTACTTC.

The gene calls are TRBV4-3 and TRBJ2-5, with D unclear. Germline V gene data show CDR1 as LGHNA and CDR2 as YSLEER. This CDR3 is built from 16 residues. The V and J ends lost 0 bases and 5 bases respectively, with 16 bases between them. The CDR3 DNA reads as TGCGCCAGCAGCCAAGATCGGGTCGCCCGTTATGAGACCCAGTACTTC. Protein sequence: CASSQDRVARYETQYF.

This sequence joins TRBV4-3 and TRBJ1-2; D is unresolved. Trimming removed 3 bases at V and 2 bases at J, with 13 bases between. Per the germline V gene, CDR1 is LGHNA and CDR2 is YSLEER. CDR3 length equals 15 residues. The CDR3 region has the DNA TGCGCCAGCAGCCAGTCTAATTCGGGAAACTATGGCTACACCTTC. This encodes CASSQSNSGNYGYTF.

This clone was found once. CDR3 nucleotides: TGTGCCAGCAGTGGGGACAGCGAGAATTCACCCCTCCACTTT. This sequence encodes CASSGDSENSPLHF. This chain links TRBV9 with TRBJ1-6; 7 bases are shared with TRBD1. This CDR3 has 14 amino acids. The V segment lost 5 bases and the J segment 7 bases; nucleotides outside the gene matches: 6. Germline V CDR1 and CDR2: SGDLS, YYNGEE.

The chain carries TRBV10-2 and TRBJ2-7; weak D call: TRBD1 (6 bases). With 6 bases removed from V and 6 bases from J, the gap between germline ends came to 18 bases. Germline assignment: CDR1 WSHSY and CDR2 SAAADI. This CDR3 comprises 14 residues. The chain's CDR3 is CASRGRAGVGEQYF. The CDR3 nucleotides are TGCGCCAGCAGGGGTCGGGCAGGGGTCGGCGAGCAGTACTTC.

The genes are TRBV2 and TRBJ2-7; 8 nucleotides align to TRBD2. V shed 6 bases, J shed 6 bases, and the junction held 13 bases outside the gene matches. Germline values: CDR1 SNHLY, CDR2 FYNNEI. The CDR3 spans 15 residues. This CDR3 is CASRPGTSRHLEQYF. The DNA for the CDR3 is TGTGCCAGCAGGCCCGGGACTAGTCGTCACCTCGAGCAGTACTTC.

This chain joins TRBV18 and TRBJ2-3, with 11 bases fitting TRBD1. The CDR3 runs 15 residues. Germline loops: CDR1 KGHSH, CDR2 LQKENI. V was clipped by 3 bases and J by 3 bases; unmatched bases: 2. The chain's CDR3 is CASSPGQGGTDTQYF. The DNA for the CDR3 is TGTGCCAGCTCACCGGGACAGGGGGGGACAGATACGCAGTATTTT.

CDR3 region: CASSSGQGGYGETQYF. In DNA form, the CDR3 reads TGCGCCAGCAGCTCAGGACAGGGTGGCTATGGGGAGACCCAGTACTTC. The chain recombines TRBV5-1 with TRBJ2-5; 8 bases are a match to TRBD1. CDR3 length equals 16 residues. Germline assignment: CDR1 SGHRS and CDR2 YFSETQ. V trimming: 3 bases; J trimming: 5 bases; junction bases outside the gene matches: 12.

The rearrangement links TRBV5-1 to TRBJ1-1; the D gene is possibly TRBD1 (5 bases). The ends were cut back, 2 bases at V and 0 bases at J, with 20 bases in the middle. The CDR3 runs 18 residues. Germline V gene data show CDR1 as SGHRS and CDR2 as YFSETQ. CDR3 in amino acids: CASSLQSGLVYMNTEAFF. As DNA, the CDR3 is TGCGCCAGCAGCTTACAGTCGGGACTTGTTTATATGAACACTGAAGCTTTCTTT.

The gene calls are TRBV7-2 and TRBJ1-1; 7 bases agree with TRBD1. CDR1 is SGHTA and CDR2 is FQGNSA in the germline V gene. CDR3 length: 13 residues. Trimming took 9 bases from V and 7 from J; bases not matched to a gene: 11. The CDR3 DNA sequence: TGTGCCAGTACCCTATTTGGACAGGATGAAGCTTTCTTT. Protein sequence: CASTLFGQDEAFF. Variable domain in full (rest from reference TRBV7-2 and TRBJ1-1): GAGVSQSPSNKVTEKGKDVELRCDPISGHTALYWYRQSLGQGLEFLIYFQGNSAPDKSGLPSDRFSAERTGGSVSTLTIQRTQQEDSAVYLCASTLFGQDEAFFGQGTRLTVV.

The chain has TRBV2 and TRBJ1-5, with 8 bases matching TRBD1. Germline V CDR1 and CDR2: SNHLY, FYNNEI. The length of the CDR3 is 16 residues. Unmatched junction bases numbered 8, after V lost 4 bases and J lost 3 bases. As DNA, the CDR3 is TGTGCCAGCAGTGTTACCAGGGGGCTGACCAATCAGCCCCAGCATTTT. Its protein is CASSVTRGLTNQPQHF.

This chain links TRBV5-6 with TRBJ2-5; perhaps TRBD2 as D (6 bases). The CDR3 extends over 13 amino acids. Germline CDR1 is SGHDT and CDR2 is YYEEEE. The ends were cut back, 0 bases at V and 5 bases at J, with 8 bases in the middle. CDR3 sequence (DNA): TGTGCCAGCAGCTTGGCAGGGAGGGAGACCCAGTACTTC. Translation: CASSLAGRETQYF. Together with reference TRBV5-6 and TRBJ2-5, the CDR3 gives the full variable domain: DAGVTQSPTHLIKTRGQQVTLRCSPKSGHDTVSWYQQALGQGPQFIFQYYEEEERQRGNFPDRFSGHQFPNYSSELNVNALLLGDSALYLCASSLAGRETQYFGPGTRLLVL.